This entry lists 13 T cell receptor beta chains sequenced from one sample in a study of cytomegalovirus exposure and HLA in healthy donors. Profiling relied on immunoSEQ multiplex PCR, and the TCRdb table lists in-frame clones only, not all of them. The sample includes a few hundred thousand clones, 88% of them seen just once. Sequenced input: PBMCs. These receptors were collected from a woman under 30 in good health and CMV-seronegative.

The J gene is TRBJ2-1, the V gene TRBV6-6; 7 bases are shared with TRBD1. The V and J ends lost 6 bases and 10 bases, in that order; junction bases with no gene match: 6. The CDR3 runs to 12 residues. Germline-derived CDR1 and CDR2 are MNHNY and SVGAGI (reference sequence). CDR3 region: CASSIDRVEQFF. DNA for the CDR3: TGTGCCAGCAGCATCGACAGGGTGGAGCAGTTCTTC.

The gene calls are TRBV5-4 and TRBJ2-7; D perhaps matches TRBD2 (6 bases). Trimming stripped 4 bases from V and 1 base from J, with 9 bases between. CDR3 size: 13 residues. The germline gives CDR1 SGHNT, CDR2 YYREEE (reference sequence). CDR3 sequence: CASSIGGSYEQYF. The CDR3 nucleotides are TGTGCCAGCAGCATTGGGGGGTCCTACGAGCAGTACTTC. The whole variable domain, remainder taken from reference TRBV5-4 and TRBJ2-7, is ETGVTQSPTHLIKTRGQQVTLRCSSQSGHNTVSWYQQALGQGPQFIFQYYREEENGRGNFPPRFSGLQFPNYSSELNVNALELDDSALYLCASSIGGSYEQYFGPGTRLTVT.

This clone has just one count. CDR3 bases: TGTGCCAGCAGTTTAGGGACAGGGAGACTTAATGAAAAACTGTTTTTT. Its protein product is CASSLGTGRLNEKLFF. This rearrangement joins TRBV28 to TRBJ1-4; TRBD1 matches at 9 bases. The CDR3 has 16 residues. CDR1 and CDR2 from the germline V gene are MDHEN and SYDVKM. V trimming: 2 bases; J trimming: 4 bases; junction bases outside the gene matches: 5.

The chain couples TRBV6-6 to TRBJ1-1; D remains unclear. The length of the CDR3 is 15 residues. The V end was cut by 0 bases, the J end by 1 base, with 9 bases between. The germline V gene has CDR1 MNHNY and CDR2 SVGAGI (reference sequence). This CDR3 reads CASSYSRLENTEAFF. The CDR3 coding sequence is TGTGCCAGCAGTTACTCGAGGCTGGAGAACACTGAAGCTTTCTTT.

J is TRBJ2-1 and V is TRBV7-3; 8 bases are a match to TRBD1. The germline V gene encodes CDR1 SGHTA and CDR2 FQGTGA. J was trimmed by 7 bases and V by 4 bases; bases with no gene match: 6. This CDR3 has 14 amino acids. The CDR3 bases are TGTGCCAGCAGCTCTGGACAGGGTTTGAATGAGCAGTTCTTC. This sequence encodes CASSSGQGLNEQFF.

The V gene is TRBV29-1, the J gene TRBJ2-7, with TRBD2 matching over 12 bases. CDR1 is SQVTM and CDR2 is ANQGSEA in the germline V gene. The CDR3 loop spans 14 amino acids. Trimming at V came to 5 bases and at J to 9 bases, leaving 11 bases not matched to a gene. The CDR3 DNA reads TGCAGCGTTAGCGGACTAGCGGGATTCCATGGGCAGTACTTC. Translation: CSVSGLAGFHGQYF.

This clone is a singleton in its sample. The chain has TRBV28 and TRBJ2-7; 7 bases map to TRBD1. The CDR3 extends over 12 amino acids. The ends lost 8 bases at V and 4 bases at J; junction bases unmatched: 5. The germline CDR1 and CDR2 sequences are MDHEN and SYDVKM. The CDR3 sequence is CASQTGVYEQYF. The CDR3 nucleotides read TGTGCCAGCCAAACAGGGGTATACGAGCAGTACTTC.

V and J are TRBV2 and TRBJ1-4, with D hard to call. Trimming left V 5 bases short and J 0 bases short, with 7 bases between. The germline V gene has CDR1 SNHLY and CDR2 FYNNEI. There are 14 residues in the CDR3. As DNA, the CDR3 is TGTGCCAGCAGTCAGATCGCAACTAATGAAAAACTGTTTTTT. Its protein is CASSQIATNEKLFF.

This rearrangement joins TRBV28 to TRBJ2-4, with 9 bases that match TRBD1. Germline V gene sequence: CDR1 MDHEN, CDR2 SYDVKM. V shed 5 bases and J 14 bases; nucleotides not matched to a gene: 4. This CDR3 contains 11 residues. CDR3 protein: CASSVGDREYF. CDR3 sequence (DNA): TGTGCCAGCAGTGTAGGGGACAGGGAGTACTTC.

This clone appeared once. Here the CDR3 DNA reads TGTGCCAGCAGCTCTCCGGAAGACACGGAGGCCGAGCAGTACTTC. Translating it yields CASSSPEDTEAEQYF. This chain uses TRBV5-4 with TRBJ2-7; weak D call: TRBD2 (5 bases). V lost 3 bases and J lost 6, with 19 bases in between. The germline CDR1 and CDR2 sequences are SGHNT and YYREEE (reference sequence). The CDR3 is 15 amino acids.

The rearrangement uses TRBV19 and TRBJ1-2; D not resolved. This CDR3 has 17 residues. From germline, CDR1 is LNHDA and CDR2 SQIVND (reference sequence). Trimming took 4 bases from V and 4 from J, leaving 22 bases between them. The CDR3 loop reads CASSNRETATFLYGYTF. The CDR3 DNA reads as TGTGCCAGTAGTAACCGGGAGACTGCGACCTTCCTCTATGGCTACACCTTC. The full variable domain, with the rest looked up from reference TRBV19 and TRBJ1-2, is DGGITQSPKYLFRKEGQNVTLSCEQNLNHDAMYWYRQDPGQGLRLIYYSQIVNDFQKGDIAEGYSVSREKKESFPLTVTSAQKNPTAFYLCASSNRETATFLYGYTFGSGTRLTVV.

This clone was picked up one time. V gene TRBV4-1 combines with J gene TRBJ1-5; no clear D gene. Looked up from germline, CDR1 is MGHRA and CDR2 is YSYEKL. This CDR3 region has 15 residues. Trimming left V 1 base short and J 0 bases short, with 7 bases between. The CDR3, as DNA: TGCGCCAGCAGCCAAGCGCCCTATAGCAATCAGCCCCAGCATTTT. Protein product: CASSQAPYSNQPQHF.

The genes are TRBV27 and TRBJ2-5; D might be TRBD2 (6 bases). The CDR3 runs to 14 residues. Trimming cost V 5 bases and J 5 bases, with 15 bases left between them. CDR1 and CDR2 from the germline V gene are MNHEY and SMNVEV (reference sequence). This chain's CDR3 is CASSPGGSGETQYF. As DNA, the CDR3 is TGTGCCAGCAGTCCTGGGGGGTCAGGGGAGACCCAGTACTTC.